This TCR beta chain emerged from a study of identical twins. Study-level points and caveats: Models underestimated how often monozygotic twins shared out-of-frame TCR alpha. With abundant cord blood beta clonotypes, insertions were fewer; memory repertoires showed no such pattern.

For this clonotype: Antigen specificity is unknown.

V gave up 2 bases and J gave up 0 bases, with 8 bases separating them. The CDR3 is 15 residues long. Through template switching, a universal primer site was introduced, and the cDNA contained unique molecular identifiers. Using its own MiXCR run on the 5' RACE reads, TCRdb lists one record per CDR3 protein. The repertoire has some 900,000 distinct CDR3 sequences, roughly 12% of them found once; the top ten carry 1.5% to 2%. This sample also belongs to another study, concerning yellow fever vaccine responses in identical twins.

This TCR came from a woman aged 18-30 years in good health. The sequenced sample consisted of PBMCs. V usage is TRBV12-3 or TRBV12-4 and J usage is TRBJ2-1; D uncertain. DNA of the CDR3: TGTGCCAGCAGTTTATGGCCGTTCTCCTACAATGAGCAGTTCTTC. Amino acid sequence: CASSLWPFSYNEQFF.